Below, 13 T cell receptor delta chains from the same sample are listed, as sequenced in a study of Vγ9Vδ2 T cells in congenital toxoplasmosis. TRGC- and TRDC-specific primers primed one-tube template-switch reverse transcription to make cDNA. The TRGC primer design covered both constant genes, TRGC1 and TRGC2. TCRdb re-called the reads through CATT. The sample yields 200 or so delta-chain clones, roughly 10% seen once. Sequencing was carried out using gamma-delta T cells from blood. These receptors all stem from a child younger than 10 born to a mother with Toxoplasma gondii infection during pregnancy, either congenitally infected or uninfected (not recorded which).

This clone was recorded a few times. A far larger clone is one base from this, pointing to a likely read error. Other DNA sequences within the sample encode an identical CDR3. The V gene is TRDV2, the J gene TRDJ3, with 12 bases matching TRDD3. The CDR3 is made up of 19 amino acids. Germline V gene lookup returns CDR1 GEAIGNYY and CDR2 EKD. This CDR3 is CACDSWGIRSSWDTRQMFF. As DNA, the CDR3 is TGTGCCTGCGACAGCTGGGGGATACGTAGCTCCTGGGACACCCGACAGATGTTTTTC.

This clone has more than one count but fewer than ten. TCRdb records a much larger clone's protein for this DNA, with a difference at residue 14 that likely arises from a read error; the protein given is the translation of the DNA. The genes are TRDV2 and TRDJ2; TRDD3 might be the D (5 bases). Germline-derived CDR1 and CDR2 are GEAIGNYY and EKD. V lost 0 bases to trimming and J lost 12 bases, with 19 bases between them. CDR3 length: 15 residues. CDR3 coding DNA: TGTGCCTGTGACACCGTTGGGGAAAACACCGATAAACTCTTCTTT. Translated, it gives CACDTVGENTDKLFF.

About this clone itself: A read error is the likely source, as a far larger clone sits one nucleotide away. The same CDR3 arises from other DNA sequences in this sample as well. This chain uses TRDV2 with TRDJ3; 12 bases fit TRDD3. CDR3 length: 19 residues. The germline V gene has CDR1 GEAIGNYY and CDR2 EKD. The CDR3 DNA sequence: TGTGCCTGTGACAGCTGGGGGATACGTAGCTCCTGGGACACCCGACAAATGTTTTTC. This sequence encodes CACDSWGIRSSWDTRQMFF.

This clone was counted only a few times. This chain connects TRDV2 to TRDJ1, with 12 bases that match TRDD3. CDR1 and CDR2 (germline): GEAIGNYY, EKD. The CDR3 contains 19 residues. V was clipped by 2 bases and J by 0 bases; unmatched bases: 12. In nucleotides, the CDR3 is TGTGCCTGTGACAGCTGGGGGATACGTAGCTCCTGGGACACCGATAAACTCATCTTT. The encoded protein is CACDSWGIRSSWDTDKLIF.

Relative to its sample, this clone is large. This clone may be a read error of a much larger clone one base away. The chain joins TRDV1 to TRDJ1; TRDD3 aligns across 9 bases. Looked up from germline, CDR1 is TSWWSYY and CDR2 is QGS. The V gene end was trimmed by 4 bases and the J gene end by 2 bases; junction bases not matched to a gene: 26. CDR3 size: 22 residues. CDR3 residues: CALGAQKPLPCTAGDTTDKLIF. The CDR3, as DNA: TGTGCTCTTGGGGCACAAAAACCGCTTCCCTGTACTGCGGGGGATACTACCGATAAACTCATCTTT.

This clone is categorized as large (0.1 to 1%). This sequence may be a read error, since a much larger clone differs from it by one base. The V and J genes are TRDV2 and TRDJ3, with D uncertain. Germline-derived CDR1 and CDR2 are GEAIGNYY and EKD. The CDR3 runs to 18 residues. Written as DNA, the CDR3 is TGTGCCAGTGACACTACGGAGGGCCTCTCCTGGGACACCCGACAGATGTTTTTC. Its translation is CASDTTEGLSWDTRQMFF.

The V gene is TRAV38-2/DV8, the J gene TRDJ1, with 9 bases aligning to TRDD3. Germline V gives CDR1 TSESDYY, CDR2 QEAYKQQN. Unmatched junction bases numbered 17, after V lost 5 bases and J lost 0 bases. This CDR3 region has 19 residues. The chain's CDR3 is CAYSAYKMGDKLYTDKLIF. CDR3 DNA sequence: TGTGCTTATAGCGCCTATAAAATGGGGGATAAACTGTACACCGATAAACTCATCTTT.

This chain connects TRDV2 to TRDJ1; 12 bases line up with TRDD3. CDR1 GEAIGNYY and CDR2 EKD come from the germline V gene. The CDR3 length is 21 residues. V shed 2 bases and J 0 bases; nucleotides not matched to a gene: 18. The CDR3 coding sequence is TGTGCCTGTGACATACTGGGGGATACCTGGGACATACTGGGGGACACCGATAAACTCATCTTT. It yields the protein CACDILGDTWDILGDTDKLIF.

Worth noting for this clone: The TCRdb protein, from a much larger clone, departs from this DNA's translation at residue 14, likely by read error; the protein shown derives from the DNA. The gene calls are TRDV2 and TRDJ2; 10 nucleotides agree with TRDD3. The end of the DNA is better explained by TRDJ1, so the J call may be wrong. CDR1 GEAIGNYY and CDR2 EKD come from the germline V gene. The CDR3 runs 15 residues. The CDR3 loop reads CACDILGDLTAQLIF. The DNA of the CDR3 is TGTGCCTGTGACATACTGGGGGATTTGACAGCACAACTCATCTTT.

Worth noting for this clone: TCRdb attributes to this sequence the protein of a much larger clone, which differs from the DNA translation at residue 16; a read error is likely, and the protein displayed is translated from the DNA. This chain joins TRDV2 and TRDJ3, with 10 bases lining up with TRDD3. The CDR3 covers 19 residues. Germline assignment: CDR1 GEAIGNYY and CDR2 EKD. The CDR3 region has the DNA TGTGCCTGTGACCCCGTACTGGGGGATTCCTCCTGGGACACCCGACTGATGTTTTTC. Protein: CACDPVLGDSSWDTRLMFF.

In the case of this clone: The protein TCRdb gives is from a much larger clone and does not agree with this DNA's translation at residue 7, likely a read error; the protein shown here comes from the DNA. The V and J genes are TRDV2 and TRDJ3; no definite D call. V was shortened by 3 bases and J by 3 bases, with 11 bases between the two germline ends. This CDR3 is 16 amino acids long. From germline, CDR1 is GEAIGNYY and CDR2 EKD. The CDR3: CACDAGTLWDTRQMFF. The CDR3 bases are TGTGCCTGTGACGCAGGCACTCTCTGGGACACCCGACAGATGTTTTTC.

This clone turned up a few times. It is likely a read error: a sequence one base away is far more abundant. Distinct nucleotide sequences in the sample also encode this CDR3. The V call is TRDV2, the J call TRDJ3; 10 bases line up with TRDD3. CDR1 and CDR2 from the germline V gene are GEAIGNYY and EKD. The CDR3 loop spans 19 amino acids. CDR3 sequence: CACDPVLGDSSWDTRQMFF. Here the CDR3 DNA reads TGTGCCTGTGACCCCGTACTGGGGGATTCCTCCTGGGACACCCGGCAGATGTTTTTC.

Sample share makes this clone medium-sized. A far larger clone is one nucleotide away, so this likely arose from a read error. The chain combines TRDV2 with TRDJ3, with TRDD3 identical over 12 bases. The CDR3 length is 19 residues. Germline CDR1 and CDR2: GEAIGNYY and EKD. Here the CDR3 DNA reads TGTGCCCGTGACAGCTGGGGGATACGTAGCTCCTGGGACACCCGACAGATGTTTTTC. This codes for CARDSWGIRSSWDTRQMFF.